The 29 T cell receptor beta chains presented below share a single source sample, sequenced in a study of T cell changes during pregnancy in multiple sclerosis. Libraries were prepared by immunoSEQ multiplex PCR; TCRdb keeps only in-frame clonotypes and omits some of them. The repertoire includes some 75,000 clones, about 95% of them detected once, and roughly 1.2% sits in the top ten. The sequencing here drew on peripheral blood, taken in the second trimester of pregnancy. The receptors originated from a female donor with multiple sclerosis, enrolled in a pregnancy study.

The chain joins TRBV7-3 to TRBJ2-2; D is possibly TRBD2 (5 bases). Germline V lookup: CDR1 SGHTA, CDR2 FQGTGA. The CDR3 consists of 16 residues. Trimming cost V 4 bases and J 7 bases, with 19 bases left between them. The CDR3 DNA is TGTGCCAGCAGCTACCCCTTCGAGGGAGAGAGCGGGGAGCTGTTTTTT. Translated: CASSYPFEGESGELFF.

V usage is TRBV15 and J usage is TRBJ1-1; TRBD1 agrees at 11 bases. Germline V gene sequence: CDR1 LNHNV, CDR2 YYDKDF (reference sequence). J lost 6 bases, V lost 5 bases, and 8 bases had no gene match. The CDR3 runs 15 residues. CDR3: CATSSRTGGLSEAFF. CDR3 in DNA: TGTGCCACCAGCTCCCGGACAGGGGGCCTCTCTGAAGCTTTCTTT.

V usage is TRBV5-6 and J usage is TRBJ2-3; 7 bases are shared with TRBD2. Germline CDR1 is SGHDT and CDR2 is YYEEEE. This CDR3 has 15 amino acids. Trimming cost V 3 bases and J 4 bases; bases outside gene matches: 8. The CDR3 reads CASSYAGERADTQYF. CDR3 in DNA: TGTGCCAGCAGCTACGCGGGAGAGAGGGCAGATACGCAGTATTTT.

V gene TRBV13 combines with J gene TRBJ2-1; a possible D gene is TRBD2 (5 bases). CDR3 size: 16 residues. Trimming stripped 2 bases from V and 0 bases from J, with 11 bases between. In germline, CDR1 is PRHDT, CDR2 FYEKMQ (reference sequence). The CDR3 spells CASSLTPGSSYNEQFF. In DNA form, the CDR3 reads TGTGCCAGCAGCTTAACCCCGGGGAGCTCCTACAATGAGCAGTTCTTC. Full variable domain (missing parts from reference TRBV13 and TRBJ2-1): AAGVIQSPRHLIKEKRETATLKCYPIPRHDTVYWYQQGPGQDPQFLISFYEKMQSDKGSIPDRFSAQQFSDYHSELNMSSLELGDSALYFCASSLTPGSSYNEQFFGPGTRLTVL.

The V gene is TRBV27, the J gene TRBJ2-3; D is possibly TRBD2 (5 bases). From germline, CDR1 is MNHEY and CDR2 SMNVEV (reference sequence). Trimming left V 6 bases short and J 0 bases short, with 10 bases between. The CDR3 runs to 14 residues. CDR3 sequence: CASSPSGSTDTQYF. The CDR3, as DNA: TGTGCCAGCAGCCCGAGCGGTAGCACAGATACGCAGTATTTT.

V and J are TRBV4-3 and TRBJ2-1; 9 nucleotides agree with TRBD1. The CDR3 totals 16 residues. Unmatched junction bases numbered 2, after V lost 1 base and J lost 1 base. The germline gives CDR1 LGHNA, CDR2 YSLEER. This chain's CDR3 is CASSQAGTGSYNEQFF. The DNA of the CDR3 is TGCGCCAGCAGCCAAGCCGGGACAGGGTCCTACAATGAGCAGTTCTTC.

This chain uses TRBV4-1 with TRBJ2-1; D may be TRBD2 (6 bases). Germline V gene lookup returns CDR1 MGHRA and CDR2 YSYEKL. Trimming cost V 0 bases and J 7 bases, with 16 bases left between them. This CDR3 region has 16 residues. The CDR3 reads CASSQDWVAVENEQFF. The CDR3 bases are TGCGCCAGCAGCCAAGATTGGGTAGCGGTGGAGAATGAGCAGTTCTTC.

This rearrangement joins TRBV7-6 to TRBJ1-2; 9 nucleotides line up with TRBD1. The CDR3 extends over 13 amino acids. From germline, CDR1 is SGHVS and CDR2 FNYEAQ. V lost 5 bases, J lost 6 bases, and 4 bases stayed unmatched. The CDR3 region is CASSQDRGNGYTF. The CDR3 nucleotides read TGTGCCAGCAGCCAAGACAGGGGGAATGGCTACACCTTC.

This sequence joins TRBV9 and TRBJ2-2, with TRBD2 as a possible D gene (6 bases). Trimming removed 3 bases at V and 9 bases at J, with 24 bases between. The CDR3 consists of 17 residues. From germline, CDR1 is SGDLS and CDR2 YYNGEE. The CDR3 loop is CASSAHQAPSVQWELFF. The DNA for the CDR3 is TGTGCCAGCAGCGCACATCAAGCCCCTAGCGTTCAATGGGAGCTGTTTTTT. Full variable domain (outside the CDR3, taken from reference TRBV9 and TRBJ2-2): DSGVTQTPKHLITATGQRVTLRCSPRSGDLSVYWYQQSLDQGLQFLIQYYNGEERAKGNILERFSAQQFPDLHSELNLSSLELGDSALYFCASSAHQAPSVQWELFFGEGSRLTVL.

The J gene is TRBJ2-3, the V gene TRBV5-1, with 11 bases matching TRBD2. The CDR3 sequence is 16 residues long. CDR1 and CDR2 from the germline V gene are SGHRS and YFSETQ. Trimming at V came to 4 bases and at J to 2 bases, leaving 6 bases not matched to a gene. CDR3 protein: CASSLGTSGLTDTQYF. CDR3 bases: TGCGCCAGCAGCCTAGGGACTAGCGGTCTCACAGATACGCAGTATTTT.

The J gene is TRBJ2-7, the V gene TRBV16; 11 bases align to TRBD2. CDR1 is KGHSY, CDR2 FQNENV, per germline. Trimming at V came to 0 bases and at J to 3 bases, leaving 10 bases not matched to a gene. The CDR3 runs to 18 residues. CDR3 sequence reads: CASSQSTHSGRASYEQYF. CDR3 nucleotide sequence: TGTGCCAGCAGCCAATCTACCCATAGCGGGAGGGCCAGCTACGAGCAGTACTTC.

This clone was seen a single time. The chain uses TRBV27 and TRBJ2-7; TRBD2 might be the D (5 bases). The V gene's germline CDR1 is MNHEY and CDR2 SMNVEV (reference sequence). This CDR3 spans 15 amino acids. V was trimmed by 3 bases and J by 6 bases, leaving 18 bases between them. CDR3 residues: CASSFGRTGSSEQYF. CDR3 bases: TGTGCCAGCAGTTTTGGCCGGACGGGATCTTCCGAGCAGTACTTC.

J is TRBJ2-2 and V is TRBV10-1, with D uncertain. Germline CDR1 is WNHNN and CDR2 is SYGVQD (reference sequence). V lost 0 bases to trimming and J lost 3 bases, with 8 bases between them. CDR3 size: 15 residues. This CDR3 reads CASSESISDTGELFF. The CDR3 bases are TGCGCCAGCAGTGAGTCTATTTCTGACACCGGGGAGCTGTTTTTT.

The J gene is TRBJ2-1, the V gene TRBV2, with 12 bases that match TRBD2. Germline CDR1 is SNHLY and CDR2 is FYNNEI. The CDR3 runs 17 residues. The ends lost 7 bases at V and 3 bases at J; junction bases unmatched: 10. CDR3 amino acids: CASTLRLAGAHYNEQFF. Here the CDR3 DNA reads TGTGCCAGCACCCTGAGACTAGCGGGAGCCCACTACAATGAGCAGTTCTTC.

The chain employs TRBV5-1 and TRBJ1-1, with a possible D match to TRBD1 (5 bases). Germline V lookup: CDR1 SGHRS, CDR2 YFSETQ. Trimming removed 3 bases from V and 2 bases from J, with 11 bases in between. This CDR3 has 14 residues. CDR3 nucleotides: TGCGCCAGCAGCTGGGGCGACCGAAACACTGAAGCTTTCTTT. Translated: CASSWGDRNTEAFF.

This chain links TRBV19 with TRBJ1-5; 10 bases are a match to TRBD1. Germline CDR1 is LNHDA and CDR2 is SQIVND (reference sequence). Trimming removed 5 bases from V and 6 bases from J; junction bases left unmatched: 7. The CDR3 has 15 residues. CDR3 DNA sequence: TGTGCCAGTAGTCCCCAGGACAGGGGGACTCAGCCCCAGCATTTT. Its protein product is CASSPQDRGTQPQHF.

J is TRBJ2-3 and V is TRBV9; 11 nucleotides agree with TRBD2. The CDR3 has 15 residues. CDR1 and CDR2 (germline): SGDLS, YYNGEE. After removal of 0 bases from V and 8 bases from J, the junction contained 5 bases not matched to a gene. The CDR3 DNA sequence: TGTGCCAGCAGCGTAGGACTAGCGGGAATTGGTACGCAGTATTTT. Translated: CASSVGLAGIGTQYF.

The CDR3 protein is CASSAGWTGANVLTF. The CDR3 DNA reads TGTGCCAGCAGCGCGGGGTGGACTGGGGCCAACGTCCTGACTTTC. The J gene is TRBJ2-6, the V gene TRBV9; D perhaps matches TRBD2 (5 bases). The CDR3 has 15 amino acids. Deletions cut 3 bases from V and 2 bases from J, with 9 bases between. Per the germline V gene, CDR1 is SGDLS and CDR2 is YYNGEE. Filled out from reference TRBV9 and TRBJ2-6, the complete variable domain reads DSGVTQTPKHLITATGQRVTLRCSPRSGDLSVYWYQQSLDQGLQFLIQYYNGEERAKGNILERFSAQQFPDLHSELNLSSLELGDSALYFCASSAGWTGANVLTFGAGSRLTVL.

The chain links TRBV10-3 to TRBJ2-5; 15 bases match TRBD2. The V and J ends lost 10 bases and 2 bases, in that order; junction bases with no gene match: 11. This CDR3 is built from 17 residues. Germline assignment: CDR1 ENHRY and CDR2 SYGVKD. The CDR3 DNA reads as TGTGCCACATCAGGTGGACTAGCGGGAGGGGCGCAAGAGACCCAGTACTTC. It codes for CATSGGLAGGAQETQYF.

The chain employs TRBV7-3 and TRBJ2-3; TRBD2 matches 14 bases. The CDR3 has 17 residues. Germline CDR1 SGHTA, CDR2 FQGTGA. V dropped 5 bases and J dropped 3; count of bases not matched to a gene: 7. The CDR3 sequence: CASSTGTSGSGTDTQYF. The CDR3 DNA follows: TGTGCCAGCAGCACCGGGACTAGCGGGAGTGGAACAGATACGCAGTATTTT.

V usage is TRBV4-1 and J usage is TRBJ2-7, with D perhaps TRBD2 (6 bases). Trimming removed 3 bases from V and 0 bases from J, with 18 bases in between. The CDR3 totals 17 residues. Germline lookup yields CDR1 MGHRA and CDR2 YSYEKL. CDR3 protein: CASSHQPGAGLSYEQYF. CDR3 sequence (DNA): TGCGCCAGCAGCCATCAACCAGGAGCGGGCCTCTCCTACGAGCAGTACTTC.

The chain couples TRBV18 to TRBJ2-3, with D unresolved. The germline V gene has CDR1 KGHSH and CDR2 LQKENI. This CDR3 spans 14 amino acids. V gave up 3 bases and J gave up 5 bases, with 12 bases separating them. The CDR3 sequence is CASSPLDRQDTQYF. The CDR3 nucleotides are TGTGCCAGCTCACCTCTAGACCGGCAAGATACGCAGTATTTT.

Here the CDR3 reads CASSPGLAGGVLNEQFF. The CDR3 DNA follows: TGTGCCAGCAGCCCCGGACTAGCGGGAGGAGTTTTGAATGAGCAGTTCTTC. V gene TRBV7-2 combines with J gene TRBJ2-1; 14 positions agree with TRBD2. The V segment lost 5 bases and the J segment 7 bases; nucleotides outside the gene matches: 10. The germline gives CDR1 SGHTA, CDR2 FQGNSA. This CDR3 has 17 amino acids.

For the CDR3, the DNA is TGTGCCTGGAACATTGCCGGGACAGCTAATGAAAAACTGTTTTTT. Amino acids: CAWNIAGTANEKLFF. V and J are TRBV30 and TRBJ1-4; TRBD1 matches at 7 bases. Germline values: CDR1 GTSNPN, CDR2 SVGIG (reference sequence). The length of the CDR3 is 15 residues. V lost 4 bases to trimming and J lost 3 bases; unmatched junction nucleotides: 8.

This clone was seen only once. This rearrangement joins TRBV5-4 to TRBJ2-1; D may be TRBD2 (5 bases). Germline values: CDR1 SGHNT, CDR2 YYREEE (reference sequence). CDR3 length equals 14 residues. V was shortened by 0 bases and J by 7 bases, with 11 bases between the two germline ends. DNA for the CDR3: TGTGCCAGCAGCTTGGTAGGGTCGGGGAATGAGCAGTTCTTC. The encoded protein is CASSLVGSGNEQFF.

The rearrangement joins TRBV6-1 to TRBJ1-5; 8 positions agree with TRBD1. The J segment lost 1 base and the V segment lost 3 bases, leaving 5 bases of the junction unmatched. The CDR3 is 16 amino acids. The germline V gene encodes CDR1 MNHNS and CDR2 SASEGT. The CDR3 nucleotides are TGTGCCAGCAGTGACCCAGGGGGCCAGAGCAATCAGCCCCAGCATTTT. Protein sequence: CASSDPGGQSNQPQHF.

V gene TRBV28 combines with J gene TRBJ2-7, with 12 bases aligning to TRBD2. Germline lookup yields CDR1 MDHEN and CDR2 SYDVKM. The CDR3 length is 15 residues. J was trimmed by 4 bases and V by 6 bases; bases with no gene match: 7. For the CDR3, the DNA is TGTGCCAGCAGCCCATCCGGGACTAGCGGGTACGAGCAGTACTTC. The encoded protein is CASSPSGTSGYEQYF.

This chain joins TRBV5-4 and TRBJ2-3; D is ambiguous. The germline V gene encodes CDR1 SGHNT and CDR2 YYREEE (reference sequence). Between the trimmed V and J ends, which lost 0 bases and 0 bases, there was a span of 8 bases. The CDR3 consists of 15 residues. The CDR3 DNA is TGTGCCAGCAGCTTGGGAAGCAAGAGCACAGATACGCAGTATTTT. This codes for CASSLGSKSTDTQYF.

This sequence joins TRBV11-2 and TRBJ2-7; TRBD2 agrees at 9 bases. Unmatched junction bases numbered 0, after V lost 0 bases and J lost 0 bases. The CDR3 is 15 residues long. From germline, CDR1 is SGHAT and CDR2 FQNNGV. CDR3 coding DNA: TGTGCCAGCAGCTTAGAACTAGCGGGCTCCTACGAGCAGTACTTC. Translated: CASSLELAGSYEQYF.